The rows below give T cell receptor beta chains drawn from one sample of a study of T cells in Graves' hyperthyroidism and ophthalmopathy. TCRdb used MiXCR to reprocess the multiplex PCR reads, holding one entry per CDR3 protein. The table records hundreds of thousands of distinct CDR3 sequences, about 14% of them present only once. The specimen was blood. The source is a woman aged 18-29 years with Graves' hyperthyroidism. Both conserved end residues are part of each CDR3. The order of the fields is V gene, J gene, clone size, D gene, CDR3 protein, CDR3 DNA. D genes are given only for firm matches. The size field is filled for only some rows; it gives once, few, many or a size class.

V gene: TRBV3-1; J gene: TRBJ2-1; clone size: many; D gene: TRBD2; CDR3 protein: CASSQVGTSGPYNEQFF; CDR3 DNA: TGTGCCAGCAGCCAAGTTGGGACTAGCGGACCATACAATGAGCAGTTCTTC
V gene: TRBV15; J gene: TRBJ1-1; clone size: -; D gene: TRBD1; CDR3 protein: CATRNTGTGATEAFF; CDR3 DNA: TGTGCCACCAGAAATACCGGGACAGGGGCCACTGAAGCTTTCTTT
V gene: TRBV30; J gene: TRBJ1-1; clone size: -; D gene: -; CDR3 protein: CAWTSSPFMGRFF; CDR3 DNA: TGTGCCTGGACGTCCTCACCGTTTATGGGTCGCTTCTTT
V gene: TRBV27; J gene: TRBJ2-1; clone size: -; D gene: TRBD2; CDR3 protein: CASSSTPTSGRESSYNEQFF; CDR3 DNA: TGTGCCAGCAGTTCCACCCCGACTAGCGGGAGGGAAAGCTCCTACAATGAGCAGTTCTTC
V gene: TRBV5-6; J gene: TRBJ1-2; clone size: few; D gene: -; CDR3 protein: CASTLGSGVLGAYGYTF; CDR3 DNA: TGTGCCAGCACCTTGGGTTCGGGGGTATTGGGGGCTTATGGCTACACCTTC
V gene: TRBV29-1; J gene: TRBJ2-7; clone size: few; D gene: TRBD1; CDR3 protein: CSGGTGGYEQYF; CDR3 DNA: TGCAGCGGGGGGACAGGCGGCTACGAGCAGTACTTC
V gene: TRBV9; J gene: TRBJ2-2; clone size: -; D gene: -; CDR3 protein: CASSVGSLNLGELFF; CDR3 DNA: TGTGCCAGCAGCGTAGGGTCTTTGAATCTCGGGGAGCTGTTTTTT
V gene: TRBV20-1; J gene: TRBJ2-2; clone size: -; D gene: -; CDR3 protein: CSARDAAWGKTGELFF; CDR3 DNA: TGCAGTGCTAGAGATGCCGCGTGGGGCAAGACCGGGGAGCTGTTTTTT
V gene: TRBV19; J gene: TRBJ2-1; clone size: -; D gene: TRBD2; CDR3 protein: CASSIVPRTSGSVSEQFF; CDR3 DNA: TGTGCCAGTAGTATAGTCCCTAGGACTAGCGGGAGTGTTAGTGAGCAGTTCTTC
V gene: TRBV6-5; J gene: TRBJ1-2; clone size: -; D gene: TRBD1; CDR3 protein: CASSYLTGGYGYTF; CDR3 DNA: TGTGCCAGCAGTTACCTGACAGGGGGCTATGGCTACACCTTC
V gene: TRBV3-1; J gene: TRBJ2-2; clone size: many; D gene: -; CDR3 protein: CASSNRGTGELFF; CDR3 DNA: TGTGCCAGCAGTAACCGGGGGACCGGGGAGCTGTTTTTT
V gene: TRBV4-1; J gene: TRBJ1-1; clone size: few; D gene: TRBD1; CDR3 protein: CASSRSQGMGMNTEAFF; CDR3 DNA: TGCGCCAGCAGCCGGTCACAGGGGATGGGGATGAACACTGAAGCTTTCTTT
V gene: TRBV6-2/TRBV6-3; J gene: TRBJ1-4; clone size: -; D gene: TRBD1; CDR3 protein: CASSFRGLSEKLFF; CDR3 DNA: TGTGCCAGCAGTTTCAGGGGGCTGAGTGAAAAACTGTTTTTT
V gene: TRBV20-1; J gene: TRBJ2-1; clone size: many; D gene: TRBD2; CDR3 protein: CSARDVGGQRNEQFF; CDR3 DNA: TGCAGTGCTAGAGATGTGGGAGGGCAGAGGAATGAGCAGTTCTTC
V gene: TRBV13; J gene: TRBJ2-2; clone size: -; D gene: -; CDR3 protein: CASSVDIPGSGELFF; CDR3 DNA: TGTGCCAGCAGCGTCGACATACCTGGGAGCGGGGAGCTGTTTTTT
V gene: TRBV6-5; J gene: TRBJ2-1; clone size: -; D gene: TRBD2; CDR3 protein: CASSSSGRTTNEQFF; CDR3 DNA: TGTGCCAGCAGCTCGAGCGGGAGGACGACGAATGAGCAGTTCTTC
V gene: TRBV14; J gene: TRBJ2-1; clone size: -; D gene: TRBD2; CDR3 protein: CASSPPLAVYNEQFF; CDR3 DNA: TGTGCCAGCAGCCCGCCACTAGCGGTGTACAATGAGCAGTTCTTC
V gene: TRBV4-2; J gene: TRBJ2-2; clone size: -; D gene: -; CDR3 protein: CASSQDLVSHTGELFF; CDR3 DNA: TGTGCCAGCAGCCAAGATTTGGTTTCTCACACCGGGGAGCTGTTTTTT
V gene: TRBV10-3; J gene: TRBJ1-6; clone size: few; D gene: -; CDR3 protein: CAITSGINNSPLHF; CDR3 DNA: TGTGCCATCACTTCCGGTATTAATAATTCACCCCTCCACTTT
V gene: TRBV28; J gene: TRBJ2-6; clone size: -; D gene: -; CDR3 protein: CASSLRPVSGANVLTF; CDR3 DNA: TGTGCCAGCAGTCTTCGACCGGTCTCTGGGGCCAACGTCCTGACTTTC
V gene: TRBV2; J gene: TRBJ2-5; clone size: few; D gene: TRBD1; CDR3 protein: CASSAGTGGEETQYF; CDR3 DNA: TGTGCCAGCAGCGCCGGGACAGGGGGCGAAGAGACCCAGTACTTC
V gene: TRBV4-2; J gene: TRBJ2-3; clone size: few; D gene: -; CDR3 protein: CASSQEVTPDTQYF; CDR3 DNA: TGTGCCAGCAGCCAAGAAGTGACCCCAGATACGCAGTATTTT
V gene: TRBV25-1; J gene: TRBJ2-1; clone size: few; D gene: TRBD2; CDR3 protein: CASSLPGLAGASNEQFF; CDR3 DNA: TGTGCCAGCAGTCTACCGGGACTAGCGGGAGCGAGCAATGAGCAGTTCTTC
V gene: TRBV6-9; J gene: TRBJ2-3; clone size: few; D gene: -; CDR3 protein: CASSYKGGGASGADTQYF; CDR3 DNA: TGTGCCAGCAGTTACAAGGGAGGGGGCGCTTCCGGGGCAGATACGCAGTATTTT
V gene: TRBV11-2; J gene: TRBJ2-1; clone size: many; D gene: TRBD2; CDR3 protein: CASSLQWSSGGTEQFF; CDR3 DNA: TGTGCCAGCAGCTTACAATGGTCTAGCGGGGGTACTGAGCAGTTCTTC
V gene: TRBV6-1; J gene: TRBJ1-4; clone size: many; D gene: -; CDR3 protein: CASSNTGWGPVEKLFF; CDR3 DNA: TGTGCCAGCAGCAACACTGGGTGGGGCCCGGTTGAAAAACTGTTTTTT
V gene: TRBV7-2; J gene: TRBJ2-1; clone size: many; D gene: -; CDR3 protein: CASKTTSNYNEQFF; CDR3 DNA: TGTGCCAGCAAGACGACTAGTAACTACAATGAGCAGTTCTTC
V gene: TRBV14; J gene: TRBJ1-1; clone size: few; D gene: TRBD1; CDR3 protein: CASSQDRVMKAFF; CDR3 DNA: TGTGCCAGCAGCCAGGACAGGGTTATGAAAGCTTTCTTT
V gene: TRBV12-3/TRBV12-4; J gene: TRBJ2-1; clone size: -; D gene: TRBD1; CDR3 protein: CASRPGQGAHNEQFF; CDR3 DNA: TGTGCCAGCAGACCGGGACAGGGGGCCCACAATGAGCAGTTCTTC
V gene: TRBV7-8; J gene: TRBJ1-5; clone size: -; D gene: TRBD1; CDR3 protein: CASSLRQGANSNQPQHF; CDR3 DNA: TGTGCCAGCAGCTTGAGACAGGGGGCGAATAGCAATCAGCCCCAGCATTTT
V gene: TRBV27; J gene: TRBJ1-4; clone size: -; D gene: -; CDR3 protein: CASTHTGTGEKLFF; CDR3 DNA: TGTGCCAGCACACATACAGGGACCGGTGAAAAACTGTTTTTT